The 13 T cell receptor beta chains presented below share a single source sample, sequenced in a study of technical replicates of blood from several donors. Data came from immunoSEQ multiplex PCR; TCRdb stores just in-frame clones and leaves some out. The sample lists 65,000 to 85,000 clones; around 96% were seen once. The sample comprised T cells isolated from PBMCs. Every receptor here comes from a human donor in good health.

The J gene is TRBJ2-1, the V gene TRBV19, with TRBD2 matching 10 bases. After removal of 5 bases from V and 4 bases from J, the junction contained 14 bases not matched to a gene. Germline lookup yields CDR1 LNHDA and CDR2 SQIVND (reference sequence). This CDR3 region has 18 residues. CDR3 coding DNA: TGTGCCAGTAGTTCTACCGGGCTAGCGGGAGTCTGGTACAATGAGCAGTTCTTC. Protein product: CASSSTGLAGVWYNEQFF.

This clone occurred once. This chain uses TRBV7-2 with TRBJ2-1, with D perhaps TRBD2 (6 bases). Germline assignment: CDR1 SGHTA and CDR2 FQGNSA. V lost 0 bases to trimming and J lost 4 bases, with 10 bases between them. The CDR3 spans 15 residues. In DNA form, the CDR3 reads TGTGCCAGCAGCTTAGCCCCCGGGAGATACAATGAGCAGTTCTTC. Residues: CASSLAPGRYNEQFF.

This chain connects TRBV28 to TRBJ2-7, with D tentatively TRBD2 (7 bases). The CDR3 is 14 residues long. Germline lookup yields CDR1 MDHEN and CDR2 SYDVKM. V lost 3 bases to trimming and J lost 4 bases, with 13 bases between them. The CDR3 loop is CASSLGGPYYEQYF. DNA of the CDR3: TGTGCCAGCAGTTTGGGGGGGCCCTATTACGAGCAGTACTTC.

The chain joins TRBV27 to TRBJ2-3; D gene unclear. Trimming took off 4 bases at V and 7 bases at J, with 9 bases between the two ends. CDR3 size: 12 residues. The germline CDR1 and CDR2 sequences are MNHEY and SMNVEV (reference sequence). CDR3 DNA: TGTGCCAGCAGTTCTGACTTCTATACGCAGTATTTT. Its protein is CASSSDFYTQYF.

CDR3 DNA: TGTGCCAGCAGCTTGAACAGGGGGCGGACTGAAGCTTTCTTT. Protein sequence: CASSLNRGRTEAFF. The chain recombines TRBV5-6 with TRBJ1-1; 9 nucleotides match TRBD1. The CDR3 runs 14 residues. V lost 1 base and J lost 5; bases outside the gene matches: 3. Germline loops: CDR1 SGHDT, CDR2 YYEEEE.

The V gene is TRBV5-6, the J gene TRBJ2-1; D may be TRBD2 (5 bases). Germline CDR1 and CDR2: SGHDT and YYEEEE. The CDR3 extends over 12 amino acids. The germline V and J ends were trimmed by 2 bases and 9 bases, with 9 bases remaining between them. CDR3 sequence: CASSFEGVEQFF. CDR3 in DNA: TGTGCCAGCAGCTTTGAGGGTGTTGAGCAGTTCTTC.

The chain recombines TRBV9 with TRBJ1-2; TRBD1 is a possible D gene (5 bases). The V and J ends lost 0 bases and 5 bases respectively, with 8 bases between them. The CDR3 length is 13 residues. Germline V gene data show CDR1 as SGDLS and CDR2 as YYNGEE. The CDR3, as DNA: TGTGCCAGCAGCGTAGACTCAGGGTATGGCTACACCTTC. It codes for CASSVDSGYGYTF.

This sequence joins TRBV9 and TRBJ2-1, with 7 bases that match TRBD2. V shed 2 bases, J shed 6 bases, and the junction held 2 bases outside the gene matches. The germline gives CDR1 SGDLS, CDR2 YYNGEE. This CDR3 contains 13 residues. The CDR3 bases are TGTGCCAGCAGCGTGGCGGGAGCCAATGAGCAGTTCTTC. This translates into CASSVAGANEQFF.

The V call is TRBV29-1, the J call TRBJ2-1; the match to TRBD2 covers 10 bases. CDR3 length: 17 residues. The ends lost 2 bases at V and 5 bases at J; junction bases unmatched: 12. Germline V gene sequence: CDR1 SQVTM, CDR2 ANQGSEA. The DNA of the CDR3 is TGCAGCGTTGAACTAGCGGGAGTTTTCTACAACAACAATGAGCAGTTCTTC. Its translation is CSVELAGVFYNNNEQFF.

This chain joins TRBV6-1 and TRBJ1-2, with 7 bases matching TRBD1. Germline lookup yields CDR1 MNHNS and CDR2 SASEGT. This CDR3 has 15 amino acids. The ends lost 6 bases at V and 6 bases at J; junction bases unmatched: 13. The CDR3 nucleotides read TGTGCCAGCAGCTCCGGACAGGTGACACTTAATGGCTACACCTTC. Its translation is CASSSGQVTLNGYTF.

The chain joins TRBV30 to TRBJ1-1, with 8 bases lining up with TRBD1. The germline V gene has CDR1 GTSNPN and CDR2 SVGIG (reference sequence). V lost 3 bases and J lost 4; bases outside the gene matches: 7. CDR3 size: 14 residues. The CDR3 DNA follows: TGTGCCTGGAGCCTTACCCAGGGGGCCACTGAAGCTTTCTTT. It yields the protein CAWSLTQGATEAFF.

This chain uses TRBV19 with TRBJ1-4; TRBD1 aligns across 9 bases. CDR1 LNHDA and CDR2 SQIVND come from the germline V gene (reference sequence). The CDR3 extends over 13 amino acids. Losses at the gene ends were 6 bases for V and 8 bases for J; bases not matched to a gene: 4. The CDR3 sequence: CASRTGGQEKLFF. In DNA form, the CDR3 reads TGTGCCAGTAGGACAGGGGGTCAAGAAAAACTGTTTTTT. The full variable domain, with the rest looked up from reference TRBV19 and TRBJ1-4, is DGGITQSPKYLFRKEGQNVTLSCEQNLNHDAMYWYRQDPGQGLRLIYYSQIVNDFQKGDIAEGYSVSREKKESFPLTVTSAQKNPTAFYLCASRTGGQEKLFFGSGTQLSVL.

The gene calls are TRBV7-9 and TRBJ2-5; D is perhaps TRBD2 (5 bases). The CDR3 is 13 residues long. CDR1 and CDR2 (germline): SEHNR, FQNEAQ (reference sequence). Trimming took off 5 bases at V and 7 bases at J, with 14 bases between the two ends. The CDR3 nucleotides read TGTGCCAGCAGCCTAAGGGAGCTCGGGACCCAGTACTTC. It codes for CASSLRELGTQYF.